This is a list of T cell receptor beta chains from one sample in a study of response to subunit inactivated influenza vaccine. TCRdb processed the RT-PCR reads anew with MiXCR; each CDR3 protein has one entry. The sample has approximately 680,000 distinct CDR3 sequences, approximately 15% seen once. Specimen: PBMCs from blood, collected about 12 days after vaccination. The receptors were sampled from a man aged 50-60 years who received an inactivated influenza vaccine. Both conserved end residues are part of each CDR3. Each record gives: J gene, V gene, clone size, D gene, CDR3 length, CDR3 DNA, CDR3 protein. D genes are given only for firm matches. The listing skips clone size in some rows; elsewhere it reads once, few, many or a size class.

TRBJ2-3 TRBV6-2/TRBV6-3 NA TRBD2 17 TGTGCCAGCAGTTACTCGACGCGGGGGGAACGCACAGATACGCAGTATTTT CASSYSTRGERTDTQYF
TRBJ1-5 TRBV3-1 NA NA 16 TGTGCCAGCAGCCAAGGCTGGCAGGGAAGCAATCAGCCCCAGCATTTT CASSQGWQGSNQPQHF
TRBJ2-3 TRBV15 NA TRBD2 16 TGTGCCACCAGATTAGGGCTAGCGGGATCCACAGATACGCAGTATTTT CATRLGLAGSTDTQYF
TRBJ1-6 TRBV6-1 many NA 14 TGTGCCAGCAGTCCACCTGGTCAGAATTCACCCCTCCACTTT CASSPPGQNSPLHF
TRBJ1-6 TRBV3-1 few NA 14 TGTGCCAGCAGCCAGCGGGTTAGGAATTCACCCCTCCACTTT CASSQRVRNSPLHF
TRBJ2-1 TRBV27 NA TRBD2 14 TGTGCCAGCAGGAGACTAGCGACGTACAATGAGCAGTTCTTC CASRRLATYNEQFF
TRBJ2-3 TRBV28 many NA 13 TGTGCCAGCAGTTGGGCCAACACAGATACGCAGTATTTT CASSWANTDTQYF
TRBJ2-3 TRBV3-1 NA NA 17 TGTGCCAGCAGCCAAGATGTAACTAGCCATCGGTCAGATACGCAGTATTTT CASSQDVTSHRSDTQYF
TRBJ2-7 TRBV6-2/TRBV6-3 NA TRBD1 16 TGTGCCAGCAGAATGAACAGGGGCCGATCCTCCTACGAGCAGTACTTC CASRMNRGRSSYEQYF
TRBJ1-4 TRBV7-9 many NA 16 TGTGCCAGCAGCTTATTTCCAGGCGGAACTAATGAAAAACTGTTTTTT CASSLFPGGTNEKLFF
TRBJ2-6 TRBV2 NA NA 17 TGTGCCAGCAGTGCGGCGGGTACAGGTTCTGGGGCCAACGTCCTGACTTTC CASSAAGTGSGANVLTF
TRBJ2-5 TRBV6-2/TRBV6-3 few NA 11 TGTGCCAGCAGTCAGACGATCCAGCAGTACTTC CASSQTIQQYF
TRBJ1-5 TRBV5-1 many NA 15 TGCGCCAGCAGCCTGACCGGGACACGGAATCAGCCCCAGCATTTT CASSLTGTRNQPQHF
TRBJ2-7 TRBV7-2 NA NA 15 TGTGCCAGCAGCTTAGGCTCTAGCATCAAGGACGAGCAGTACTTC CASSLGSSIKDEQYF
TRBJ2-3 TRBV20-1 few NA 11 TGCAGTGCTTTTTCCCCCCCAACGCAGTATTTT CSAFSPPTQYF
TRBJ2-7 TRBV20-1 many TRBD1 14 TGCAGTGCCCGTGCTTGGGACAGGGGCCACGAGCAGTACTTC CSARAWDRGHEQYF
TRBJ2-6 TRBV12-3/TRBV12-4 NA NA 18 TGTGCCAGCAGTTTAAACAGGGTATGGATGTCTGGGGCCAACGTCCTGACTTTC CASSLNRVWMSGANVLTF
TRBJ2-1 TRBV27 few TRBD1 16 TGTGCCAGCAGTTATACGGTGGGACAGGGTTACAATGAGCAGTTCTTC CASSYTVGQGYNEQFF
TRBJ2-7 TRBV5-1 few TRBD2 16 TGCGCCAGCAGCTCGTTAGCGGGGGGCTTCTCCTACGAGCAGTACTTC CASSSLAGGFSYEQYF
TRBJ1-1 TRBV12-3/TRBV12-4 NA NA 13 TGTGCCAGCAGTTTAGGCCGGACGGATGAAGCTTTCTTT CASSLGRTDEAFF
TRBJ2-7 TRBV20-1 NA TRBD1 14 TGCAGTGCCAATAGACAGGGGCTCTCCTACGAGCAGTACTTC CSANRQGLSYEQYF
TRBJ2-5 TRBV12-3/TRBV12-4 once TRBD1 17 TGTGCCAGCAGCCGACGAACCATGGGACAGGGGGGAGAGACCCAGTACTTC CASSRRTMGQGGETQYF
TRBJ2-3 TRBV12-3/TRBV12-4 NA NA 16 TGTGCCAGCAGTTTATTCAGGGGCCGGGGGGCAGATACGCAGTATTTT CASSLFRGRGADTQYF
TRBJ1-1 TRBV2 few TRBD1 14 TGTGCCAGCAGTAACCCCGGACAGGCCCCTGAAGCTTTCTTT CASSNPGQAPEAFF
TRBJ2-7 TRBV10-3 NA NA 14 TGTGCCATCAGTGGACAGCGAATGACCTACGAGCAGTACTTC CAISGQRMTYEQYF
TRBJ1-4 TRBV18 NA NA 13 TGTGCCAGCTCCCTATTGGGGAATGAAAAACTGTTTTTT CASSLLGNEKLFF
TRBJ2-3 TRBV7-3 few NA 14 TGTGCCAGCAGCCCCGGGACGAGATCAGATACGCAGTATTTT CASSPGTRSDTQYF
TRBJ2-4 TRBV5-5 few TRBD1 16 TGTGCCAGCAGCGAGACAGGGTTCGAAGCCAAAAACATTCAGTACTTC CASSETGFEAKNIQYF
TRBJ1-1 TRBV27 few TRBD1 16 TGTGCCAGCAGTTTTTTTTTACAGGGGTTGAACACTGAAGCTTTCTTT CASSFFLQGLNTEAFF
TRBJ2-7 TRBV20-1 NA NA 13 TGCAGTGCTCTTAGACTCGGGGGGCTAGAGCAGTACTTC CSALRLGGLEQYF
TRBJ2-7 TRBV12-3/TRBV12-4 NA NA 16 TGTGCCAGCAGATCACTCTGGCAGACCCGTGACTACGAGCAGTACTTC CASRSLWQTRDYEQYF
TRBJ1-1 TRBV2 few TRBD1 16 TGTGCCAGCAGTGAACCGGGACAGGGGATGAACACTGAAGCTTTCTTT CASSEPGQGMNTEAFF
TRBJ1-1 TRBV12-3/TRBV12-4 many NA 14 TGTGCCAGCAGTCCCTTAAAACCTAACACTGAAGCTTTCTTT CASSPLKPNTEAFF
TRBJ2-3 TRBV5-1 NA TRBD2 16 TGCGCCAGCAGCTTGGGGTATAGCGGGGTTGGAGATACGCAGTATTTT CASSLGYSGVGDTQYF
TRBJ1-5 TRBV10-3 few TRBD1 14 TGTGCCATCAGTGAAGGGACAGGGAACCAGCCCCAGCATTTT CAISEGTGNQPQHF
TRBJ1-1 TRBV20-1 NA TRBD1 14 TGCAGTGCTAGACGACAGGGAATGGGCACTGAAGCTTTCTTT CSARRQGMGTEAFF
TRBJ2-1 TRBV20-1 NA TRBD2 15 TGCAGTGCTGCCGATAGCGGGGCCATCTACAATGAGCAGTTCTTC CSAADSGAIYNEQFF
TRBJ2-7 TRBV6-2/TRBV6-3 few NA 15 TGTGCCAGCAGTTACTCGAATAGAGGGGTTCACGAGCAGTACTTC CASSYSNRGVHEQYF
TRBJ2-7 TRBV5-1 many TRBD1 15 TGCGCCAGCAGCTTGGGGGCAGGGGGCGATTACGAGCAGTACTTC CASSLGAGGDYEQYF
TRBJ1-1 TRBV7-2 NA TRBD1 15 TGTGCCAGCAGCACAGGGGGCGGGATGAACACTGAAGCTTTCTTT CASSTGGGMNTEAFF
TRBJ2-6 TRBV29-1 many TRBD1 16 TGCAGCGTGTGGGACAGGGTTTATTCTGGGGCCAACGTCCTGACTTTC CSVWDRVYSGANVLTF
TRBJ2-1 TRBV6-1 few TRBD2 14 TGTGCCAGCAACTCGGGGGAGGGATACAATGAGCAGTTCTTC CASNSGEGYNEQFF